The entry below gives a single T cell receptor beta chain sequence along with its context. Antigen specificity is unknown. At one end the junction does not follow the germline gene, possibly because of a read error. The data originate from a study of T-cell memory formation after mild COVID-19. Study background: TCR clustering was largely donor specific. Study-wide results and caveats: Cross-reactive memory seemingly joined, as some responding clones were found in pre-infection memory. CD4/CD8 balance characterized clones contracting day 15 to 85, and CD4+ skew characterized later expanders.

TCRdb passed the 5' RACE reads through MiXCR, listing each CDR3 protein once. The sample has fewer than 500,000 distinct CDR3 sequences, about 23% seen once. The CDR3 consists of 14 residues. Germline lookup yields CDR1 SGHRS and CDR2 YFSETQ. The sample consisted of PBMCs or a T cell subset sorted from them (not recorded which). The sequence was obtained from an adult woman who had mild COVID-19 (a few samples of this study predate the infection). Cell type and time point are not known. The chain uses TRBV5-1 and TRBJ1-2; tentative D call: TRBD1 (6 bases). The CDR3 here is CASSLGTPIYGYTF. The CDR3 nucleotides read TGCGCCAGCAGTTTGGGGACACCTATCTATGGCTACACCTTC. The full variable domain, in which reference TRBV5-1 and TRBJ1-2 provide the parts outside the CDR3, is KAGVTQTPRYLIKTRGQQVTLSCSPISGHRSVSWYQQTPGQGLQFLFEYFSETQRNKGNFPGRFSGRQFSNSRSEMNVSTLELGDSALYLCASSLGTPIYGYTFGSGTRLTVV.